These 10 T cell receptor beta chains were all obtained from the same sample, sequenced in a study of blood T cell repertoires in COVID-19. The protocol was immunoSEQ multiplex PCR, while the TCRdb copy is restricted to in-frame clones and leaves out a portion. The repertoire holds 140,000 to 150,000 clones, with over 75% as singletons. Sample: peripheral blood. Receptors were obtained from a woman aged 60-75 years with COVID-19, enrolled during active disease.

In this sample, this clone turned up once. The chain uses TRBV9 and TRBJ2-2; possible D gene TRBD2, 5 bases. Trimming removed 0 bases at V and 2 bases at J, with 8 bases between. Germline loops: CDR1 SGDLS, CDR2 YYNGEE. The CDR3 is made up of 15 amino acids. CDR3 loop: CASSVDGLNTGELFF. For the CDR3, the DNA is TGTGCCAGCAGCGTAGATGGACTTAACACCGGGGAGCTGTTTTTT.

On this clone: This sample includes further DNA sequences coding for the same CDR3. V is TRBV5-1 and J is TRBJ1-1; D remains unclear. Germline V CDR1 and CDR2: SGHRS, YFSETQ. The CDR3 has 13 residues. Trimming removed 4 bases at V and 1 base at J, with 8 bases between. In DNA form, the CDR3 reads TGCGCCAGCAGCCCTTCAGGGAACACTGAAGCTTTCTTT. Its protein is CASSPSGNTEAFF.

The chain couples TRBV5-1 to TRBJ2-6; TRBD2 matches at 9 bases. J gave up 0 bases and V 7 bases, and 11 bases lay outside the gene matches. This CDR3 comprises 18 residues. Germline loops: CDR1 SGHRS, CDR2 YFSETQ. CDR3 sequence: CASRLGTSLLSGANVLTF. In DNA, the CDR3 is TGCGCCAGCCGGCTCGGGACTAGCCTCCTCTCTGGGGCCAACGTCCTGACTTTC.

The chain is built from TRBV27 and TRBJ2-7, with TRBD1 as a possible D gene (6 bases). The CDR3 consists of 13 residues. V was shortened by 5 bases and J by 4 bases, with 12 bases between the two germline ends. The germline V gene has CDR1 MNHEY and CDR2 SMNVEV (reference sequence). CDR3 sequence reads: CASSLGDTYEQYF. CDR3 coding DNA: TGTGCCAGCAGTCTAGGGGACACTTACGAGCAGTACTTC.

The chain recombines TRBV9 with TRBJ1-3; a weak D match, TRBD1 (5 bases). The CDR3 totals 15 residues. With 4 bases removed from V and 2 bases from J, the gap between germline ends came to 13 bases. The V gene's germline CDR1 is SGDLS and CDR2 YYNGEE. The DNA for the CDR3 is TGTGCCAGCAGCCGGCCCGCGGGGCCTGGAAACACCATATATTTT. This codes for CASSRPAGPGNTIYF.

The V call is TRBV11-1, the J call TRBJ2-5; 7 bases agree with TRBD2. J lost 5 bases, V lost 6 bases, and 6 bases had no gene match. Germline CDR1 reads SGHAT; CDR2 reads FQDESV (reference sequence). The CDR3 spans 13 residues. The CDR3 here is CASRGLVGETQYF. DNA of the CDR3: TGTGCCAGCAGAGGACTAGTAGGGGAGACCCAGTACTTC.

The gene calls are TRBV19 and TRBJ2-5; 10 bases line up with TRBD2. The CDR3 has 18 residues. V lost 3 bases and J lost 1; bases outside the gene matches: 11. Germline V gene sequence: CDR1 LNHDA, CDR2 SQIVND (reference sequence). CDR3 nucleotides: TGTGCCAGTAGTATCGCTGGGGGGGCTAGCGGGGGCCAAGAGACCCAGTACTTC. As protein: CASSIAGGASGGQETQYF.

The chain uses TRBV11-2 and TRBJ2-7; D perhaps matches TRBD1 (6 bases). The CDR3 covers 14 residues. Per the germline V gene, CDR1 is SGHAT and CDR2 is FQNNGV. The ends were cut back, 1 base at V and 6 bases at J, with 13 bases in the middle. For the CDR3, the DNA is TGTGCCAGCAGCTTAGTACCAGGGGCTAGCGAGCAGTACTTC. Protein product: CASSLVPGASEQYF.

CDR3 region: CASSLSLDRAGYTF. The DNA for the CDR3 is TGCGCCAGCAGCTTATCCCTTGACAGGGCGGGCTACACCTTC. This chain connects TRBV5-1 to TRBJ1-2, with 7 bases that match TRBD1. Germline CDR1 is SGHRS and CDR2 is YFSETQ. V shed 2 bases and J 8 bases; nucleotides not matched to a gene: 9. This CDR3 contains 14 residues. Variable domain in full (rest from reference TRBV5-1 and TRBJ1-2): KAGVTQTPRYLIKTRGQQVTLSCSPISGHRSVSWYQQTPGQGLQFLFEYFSETQRNKGNFPGRFSGRQFSNSRSEMNVSTLELGDSALYLCASSLSLDRAGYTFGSGTRLTVV.

In its sample, this clone was seen once. This chain links TRBV5-5 with TRBJ1-6; D unresolved. This CDR3 is 14 amino acids long. Trimming shortened V by 0 bases and J by 9 bases, and 10 bases separated the two germline ends. CDR1 and CDR2 from the germline V gene are SGHKS and YYEKEE (reference sequence). CDR3 DNA: TGTGCCAGCAGCTTGGATCCAGGACTTTCACCCCTCCACTTT. It translates to CASSLDPGLSPLHF.